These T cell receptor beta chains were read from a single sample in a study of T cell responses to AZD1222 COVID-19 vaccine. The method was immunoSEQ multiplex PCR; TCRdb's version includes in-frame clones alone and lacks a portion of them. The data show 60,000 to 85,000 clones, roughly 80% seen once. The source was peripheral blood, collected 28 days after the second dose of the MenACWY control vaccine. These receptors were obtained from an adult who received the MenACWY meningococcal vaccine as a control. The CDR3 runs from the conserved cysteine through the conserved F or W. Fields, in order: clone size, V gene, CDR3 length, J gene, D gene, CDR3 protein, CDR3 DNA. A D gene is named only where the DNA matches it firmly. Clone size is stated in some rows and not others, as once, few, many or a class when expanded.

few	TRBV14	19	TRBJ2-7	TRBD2	CASSPYTPGWREQGYEQYF	TGTGCCAGCAGCCCCTATACCCCCGGATGGCGGGAGCAGGGATACGAGCAGTACTTC
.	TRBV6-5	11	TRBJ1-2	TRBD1	CASRQGGGYTF	TGTGCCAGCAGACAGGGGGGTGGCTACACCTTC
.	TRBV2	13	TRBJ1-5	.	CASREGRSGPQHF	TGTGCCAGCAGGGAAGGGCGGTCGGGGCCCCAGCATTTT
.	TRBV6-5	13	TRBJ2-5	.	CASGDGGQETQYF	TGTGCCAGTGGGGATGGGGGGCAAGAGACCCAGTACTTC
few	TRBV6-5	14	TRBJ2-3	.	CASSYGAKTDTQYF	TGTGCCAGCAGTTACGGGGCCAAGACAGATACGCAGTATTTT
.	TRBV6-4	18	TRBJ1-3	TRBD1	CASSASPPQGAIGNTIYF	TGTGCCAGCAGTGCTTCCCCCCCCCAGGGGGCTATTGGAAACACCATATATTTT
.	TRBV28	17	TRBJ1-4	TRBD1	CASSSRFWAGGIEKLFF	TGTGCCAGCAGTTCCCGCTTTTGGGCAGGGGGCATTGAAAAACTGTTTTTT
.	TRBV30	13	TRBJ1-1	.	CAWSVGMGTEAFF	TGTGCCTGGAGTGTGGGAATGGGCACTGAAGCTTTCTTT
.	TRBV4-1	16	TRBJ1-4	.	CASSQDLASRVEKLFF	TGCGCCAGCAGCCAAGATTTAGCCTCGAGGGTTGAAAAACTGTTTTTT
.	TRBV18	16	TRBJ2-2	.	CASSPLALGETGELFF	TGTGCCAGCTCACCGTTAGCACTCGGAGAGACCGGGGAGCTGTTTTTT
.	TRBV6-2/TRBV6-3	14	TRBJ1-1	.	CASSYSRGDTEAFF	TGTGCCAGCAGTTACTCGCGGGGGGACACTGAAGCTTTCTTT
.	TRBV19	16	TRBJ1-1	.	CASSPGTAGSNTEAFF	TGTGCCAGTAGTCCAGGTACGGCGGGCAGTAACACTGAAGCTTTCTTT
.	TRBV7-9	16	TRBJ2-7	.	CASSLELPLGGSEQYF	TGTGCCAGCAGCTTAGAGTTACCCCTAGGGGGGTCCGAGCAGTACTTC
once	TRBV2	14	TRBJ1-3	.	CASWNGGSGNTIYF	TGTGCCAGTTGGAATGGTGGATCTGGAAACACCATATATTTT
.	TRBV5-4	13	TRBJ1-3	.	CASSMRQGNTIYF	TGTGCCAGCAGTATGCGACAGGGAAACACCATATATTTT
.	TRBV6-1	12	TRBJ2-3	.	CASSEGGNTQYF	TGTGCCAGCAGTGAAGGGGGAAATACGCAGTATTTT
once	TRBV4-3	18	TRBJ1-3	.	CASSQGRGSLGPGNTIYF	TGCGCCAGCAGCCAAGGGAGGGGCAGCCTGGGGCCTGGAAACACCATATATTTT
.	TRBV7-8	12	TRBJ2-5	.	CASSLNQETQYF	TGTGCCAGCAGCCTAAACCAAGAGACCCAGTACTTC
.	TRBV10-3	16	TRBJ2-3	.	CAISEGLLSGTDTQYF	TGTGCCATCAGCGAGGGGCTACTGAGCGGCACAGATACGCAGTATTTT
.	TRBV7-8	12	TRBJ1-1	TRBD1	CASRGRGTEAFF	TGTGCCAGCCGAGGCAGGGGGACTGAAGCTTTCTTT
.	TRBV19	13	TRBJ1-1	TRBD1	CASKGALGTEAFF	TGTGCCAGTAAGGGGGCGTTGGGCACTGAAGCTTTCTTT
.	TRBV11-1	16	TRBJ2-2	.	CASSLNSLGANGELFF	TGTGCCAGCAGCTTAAATAGCCTAGGGGCAAACGGGGAGCTGTTTTTT
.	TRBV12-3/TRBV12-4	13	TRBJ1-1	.	CASSLNENTEAFF	TGTGCCAGCAGTTTAAACGAAAACACTGAAGCTTTCTTT
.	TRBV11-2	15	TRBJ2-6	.	CASSSYLTGANVLTF	TGTGCCAGCAGCTCTTACCTGACTGGGGCCAACGTCCTGACTTTC
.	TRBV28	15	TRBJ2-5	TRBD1	CASSPRDRLTKTQYF	TGTGCCAGCAGCCCCCGGGACAGACTTACCAAGACCCAGTACTTC
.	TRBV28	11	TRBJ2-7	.	CASNGMTEQYF	TGTGCCAGCAACGGGATGACCGAGCAGTACTTC
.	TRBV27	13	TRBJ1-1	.	CASSFTVAGEAFF	TGTGCCAGCAGTTTCACAGTCGCTGGGGAAGCTTTCTTT
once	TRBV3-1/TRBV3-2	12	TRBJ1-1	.	CASSQGSSRAFF	TGTGCCAGCAGCCAAGGGTCCTCGAGGGCTTTCTTT
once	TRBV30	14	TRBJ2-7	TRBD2	CAWSGGGGAYEQYF	TGTGCCTGGAGTGGGGGGGGAGGTGCCTACGAGCAGTACTTC
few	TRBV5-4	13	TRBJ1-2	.	CASSSNTQGQPNF	TGTGCCAGCAGTTCGAATACTCAGGGACAACCAAACTTC
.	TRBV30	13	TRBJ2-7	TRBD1	CACSVFTGGEQYF	TGTGCCTGCTCAGTATTTACAGGGGGCGAGCAGTACTTC
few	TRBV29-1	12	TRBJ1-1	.	CSVSRMNTEAFF	TGCAGCGTTTCCAGGATGAACACTGAAGCTTTCTTT
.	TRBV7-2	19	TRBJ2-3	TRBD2	CASSLAPLEKRGSTDTQYF	TGTGCCAGCAGCTTAGCCCCGTTAGAAAAGCGGGGGAGCACAGATACGCAGTATTTT
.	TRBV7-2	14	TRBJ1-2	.	CASSPPGYNYGYTF	TGTGCCAGCAGCCCCCCAGGGTACAACTATGGCTACACCTTC
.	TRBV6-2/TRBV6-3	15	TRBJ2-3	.	CASSYVRKKGDTQYF	TGTGCCAGCAGTTACGTGCGGAAAAAGGGAGATACGCAGTATTTT
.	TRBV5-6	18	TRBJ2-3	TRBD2	CASSLFWASGGPTDTQYF	TGTGCCAGCAGCTTGTTCTGGGCTAGCGGGGGCCCCACAGATACGCAGTATTTT
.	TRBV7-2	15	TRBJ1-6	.	CASSGSGREDSPLHF	TGTGCCAGCAGCGGTAGCGGGAGAGAAGATTCACCCCTCCACTTT
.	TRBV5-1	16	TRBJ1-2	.	CASSLDFQADNYGYTF	TGCGCCAGCAGCTTGGATTTCCAGGCAGATAACTATGGCTACACCTTC
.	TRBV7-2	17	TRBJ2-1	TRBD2	CASSPWRGGLSYNEQFF	TGTGCCAGCAGCCCATGGCGCGGGGGGTTGAGTTACAATGAGCAGTTCTTC
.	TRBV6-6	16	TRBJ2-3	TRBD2	CASSLKTSGSTDTQYF	TGTGCCAGCAGTTTGAAGACTAGCGGGAGCACAGATACGCAGTATTTT
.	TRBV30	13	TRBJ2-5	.	CAWSFTTGETQYF	TGTGCCTGGAGTTTTACTACGGGGGAGACCCAGTACTTC
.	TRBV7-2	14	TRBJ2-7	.	CASSVGGSPYEQYF	TGTGCCAGCAGCGTCGGGGGTTCCCCCTACGAGCAGTACTTC
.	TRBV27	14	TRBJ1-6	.	CASSPSGQYSPLHF	TGTGCCAGCAGTCCCTCCGGGCAGTATTCACCCCTCCACTTT
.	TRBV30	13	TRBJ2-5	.	CAWSVRDGETQYF	TGTGCCTGGAGTGTACGGGATGGGGAGACCCAGTACTTC
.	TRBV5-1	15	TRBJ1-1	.	CASSTFGQRDTEAFF	TGCGCCAGCAGCACTTTTGGACAGCGAGACACTGAAGCTTTCTTT
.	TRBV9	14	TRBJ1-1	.	CASSVGPANTEAFF	TGTGCCAGCAGCGTAGGCCCCGCGAACACTGAAGCTTTCTTT
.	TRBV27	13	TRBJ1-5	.	CASSPGAHQPQHF	TGTGCCAGCAGTCCTGGGGCGCATCAGCCCCAGCATTTT
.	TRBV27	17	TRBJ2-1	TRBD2	CASSPRLAGSSYNEQFF	TGTGCCAGCAGTCCTAGACTAGCGGGGAGCTCCTACAATGAGCAGTTCTTC